A selection of T cell receptor beta chains follows, all from one sample in a study of cytomegalovirus exposure and HLA in healthy donors. TCRdb's table, derived via immunoSEQ multiplex PCR, lists solely in-frame clones and lacks some. This table holds approximately 100,000 clones, roughly 70% found once. Input material: PBMCs. All receptors come from a man in his forties or fifties in good health and CMV-seronegative. Both conserved end residues are part of each CDR3. The D gene is left open where the match is weak.

len	v_gene	d_gene	CDR3aa
14	TRBV19	TRBD1	CASIGGQGSSPLHF
19	TRBV28	TRBD2	CASSELQGLPGGRTGELFF
14	TRBV28	TRBD1	CASQIGTVQETQYF
13	TRBV7-3	-	CASSPGMNTEAFF
14	TRBV7-9	-	CASSPWTFTDEQFF
16	TRBV18	-	CASSPSKGVRYNEQFF
12	TRBV19	-	CASSSSQLEQFF
11	TRBV28	-	CRGVGDYGYTF
15	TRBV19	TRBD1	CASSPRDSVGEKLFF
15	TRBV27	TRBD1	CASSYAGTGKYEQYF
16	TRBV5-4	TRBD2	CASSKGLAGGTGELFF
15	TRBV19	TRBD1	CATISGQGTYNEQFF
12	TRBV10-2	-	CASSVRLKTQYF
15	TRBV6-5	-	CASRRGLFSYNEQFF
16	TRBV27	TRBD2	CASRLRAGGDRDEQYF
14	TRBV5-1	TRBD1	CASSTGGQGSRIAF
21	TRBV28	TRBD1	CASSLMRGLTGQGVLSYEQYF
13	TRBV7-2	-	CASSLSGPYEQYF
14	TRBV6-1	-	CASTIQDMNTEAFF
17	TRBV29-1	-	CSVEGFRVNAGIHEQYF
14	TRBV5-1	TRBD1	CASSFGDSDEKLFF
14	TRBV10-3	TRBD1	CAISESGRGNEQYF
15	TRBV4-2	-	CASASAGFIQETQYF
16	TRBV28	-	CASSYRLDSPDNIQYF
19	TRBV21-1	-	CANSHDGTRPWSSTDTQYF
13	TRBV19	TRBD1	CASSTDRGHGYTF
15	TRBV4-2	-	CASSQDEVNSYEQYF
19	TRBV7-9	TRBD1	CASSLGGYRDRGKNTEAFF
13	TRBV7-2	-	CASGGERNYGYTF